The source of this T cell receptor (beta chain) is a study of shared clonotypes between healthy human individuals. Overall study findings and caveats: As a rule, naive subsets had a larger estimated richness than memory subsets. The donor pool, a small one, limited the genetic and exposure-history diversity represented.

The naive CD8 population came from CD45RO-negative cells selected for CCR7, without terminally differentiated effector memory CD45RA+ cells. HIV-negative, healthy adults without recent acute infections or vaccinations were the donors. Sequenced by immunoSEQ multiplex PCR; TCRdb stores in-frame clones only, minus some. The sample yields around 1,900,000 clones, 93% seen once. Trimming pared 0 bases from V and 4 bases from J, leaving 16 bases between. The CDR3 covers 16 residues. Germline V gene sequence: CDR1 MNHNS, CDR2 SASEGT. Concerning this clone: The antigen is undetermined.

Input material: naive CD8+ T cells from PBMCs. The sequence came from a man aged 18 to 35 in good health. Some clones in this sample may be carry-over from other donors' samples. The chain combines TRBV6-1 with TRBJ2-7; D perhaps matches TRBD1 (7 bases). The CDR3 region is CASSEAHGGGKYEQYF. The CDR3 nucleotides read TGTGCCAGCAGTGAAGCCCACGGAGGGGGCAAGTACGAGCAGTACTTC.